This T cell receptor (beta chain) emerged from a study of human T cells and chemical hapten exposure. The library tagged individual cDNA molecules with unique molecular identifiers. TCRdb fed the RACE reads into MiXCR, producing one record per CDR3 protein. The table shows some 170,000 distinct CDR3 sequences, with around a quarter occurring only once. In this sample, this clonotype turned up a few times. Time point described: patch test 3, about 24 weeks after DPC sensitization. Stated treatment: therapeutic diphenylcyclopropenone sensitization with weekly scalp DPC. Total RNA was extracted from unfractionated whole blood. This CDR3 spans 13 amino acids. V was cut by 3 bases and J by 5 bases, with 11 bases left in between. CDR1 SQVTM and CDR2 ANQGSEA come from the germline V gene.

The rearrangement links TRBV29-1 to TRBJ2-1; D may be TRBD1 (5 bases). The receptor comes from a woman in her late teens or twenties with alopecia areata. Some clones in this sample may be carry-over from other donors' samples. The input for sequencing was whole blood, taken in connection with sensitization to the hapten diphenylcyclopropenone (DPC). The CDR3 sequence: CSVEQGWNNEQFF. In DNA form, the CDR3 reads TGCAGCGTTGAGCAGGGATGGAACAATGAGCAGTTCTTC.